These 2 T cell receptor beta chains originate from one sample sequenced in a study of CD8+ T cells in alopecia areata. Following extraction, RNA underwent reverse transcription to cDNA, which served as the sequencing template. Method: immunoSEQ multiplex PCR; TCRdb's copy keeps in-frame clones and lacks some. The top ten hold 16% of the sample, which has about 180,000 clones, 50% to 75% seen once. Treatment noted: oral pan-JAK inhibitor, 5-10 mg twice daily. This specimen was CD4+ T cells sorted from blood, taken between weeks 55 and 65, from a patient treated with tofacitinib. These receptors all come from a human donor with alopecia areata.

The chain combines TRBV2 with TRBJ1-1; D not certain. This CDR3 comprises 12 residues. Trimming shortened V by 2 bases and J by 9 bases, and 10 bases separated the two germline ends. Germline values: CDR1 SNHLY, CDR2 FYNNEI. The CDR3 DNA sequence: TGTGCCAGCAGTGAAAATGGGCAGCAAGCTTTCTTT. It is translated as CASSENGQQAFF.

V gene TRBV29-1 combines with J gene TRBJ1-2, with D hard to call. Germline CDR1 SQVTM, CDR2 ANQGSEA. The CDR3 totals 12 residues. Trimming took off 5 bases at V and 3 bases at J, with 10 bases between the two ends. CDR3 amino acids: CSVRTEDYGYTF. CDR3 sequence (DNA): TGCAGCGTTCGCACCGAAGACTATGGCTACACCTTC.